The 27 T cell receptor beta chains listed next were all sequenced from one sample in a study of CD8+CD57+ T cells in acquired aplastic anemia. Sequencing was done on patients that had shown CD8+CD57+ cell expansion by flow cytometry. Genomic DNA served as template for TCR beta VDJ and CDR3 profiling. TCRdb independently ran MiXCR on the reads; one entry per CDR3 protein. Of roughly 240,000 distinct CDR3 sequences listed, approximately 45% were seen once; the top ten hold under 9%. Sequencing was done on a sample of sorted CD4+, CD8+, or CD8+CD57+ T cells (not recorded which) from PBMCs. All receptors derive from a human donor with aplastic anemia.

A remark on this clonotype: A read error may be the cause here, since a much bigger clone is one base away. The CDR3 carries no conserved terminal phenylalanine or tryptophan, so it likely arises from a read error. The chain uses TRBV9 and TRBJ2-1; the match to TRBD2 covers 8 bases. The length of the CDR3 is 16 residues. J lost 8 bases, V lost 4 bases, and 14 bases had no gene match. Germline V gives CDR1 SGDLS, CDR2 YYNGEE. DNA of the CDR3: TGTGCCAGCAGCCCACCCAGCGGGGGCGTCATCGATGAGCAGTTCCTC. Translation gives CASSPPSGGVIDEQFL.

This clonotype was seen at least ten times. The rearrangement joins TRBV10-3 to TRBJ1-1; the D is unclear. The germline V gene encodes CDR1 ENHRY and CDR2 SYGVKD. V lost 5 bases and J lost 0, with 10 bases in between. This CDR3 region has 14 residues. CDR3 residues: CAISPDGLNTEAFF. The CDR3 DNA reads TGTGCCATCAGTCCTGACGGGTTGAACACTGAAGCTTTCTTT.

V gene TRBV20-1 combines with J gene TRBJ2-3; D uncertain. Germline V gives CDR1 DFQATT, CDR2 SNEGSKA (reference sequence). The CDR3 covers 15 residues. V was shortened by 3 bases and J by 0 bases, with 13 bases between the two germline ends. In DNA, the CDR3 is TGCAGTGCTAGGACTGTGGGGAATAGCACAGATACGCAGTATTTT. Its protein product is CSARTVGNSTDTQYF.

This rearrangement joins TRBV10-3 to TRBJ1-2; 8 nucleotides line up with TRBD1. Germline V gene sequence: CDR1 ENHRY, CDR2 SYGVKD. V lost 6 bases to trimming and J lost 8 bases; unmatched junction nucleotides: 14. The CDR3 spans 15 residues. CDR3 coding DNA: TGTGCCATCAGGGCCTCCTTAGACAGGGGAAGCGGCTACACCTTC. It yields the protein CAIRASLDRGSGYTF.

The chain joins TRBV29-1 to TRBJ1-2; D is uncertain. The germline CDR1 and CDR2 sequences are SQVTM and ANQGSEA. V gave up 2 bases and J gave up 6 bases, with 13 bases separating them. The CDR3 sequence is 13 residues long. The CDR3: CSVERPGRDGYTF. DNA of the CDR3: TGCAGCGTTGAAAGGCCGGGAAGGGATGGCTACACCTTC.

The CDR3 loop is CASWDPLGNEQYF. CDR3 DNA sequence: TGTGCCAGTTGGGACCCTCTAGGAAACGAGCAGTACTTC. This chain uses TRBV19 with TRBJ2-7; tentatively, D is TRBD1 or TRBD2 (5 bases each). V was shortened by 8 bases and J by 5 bases, with 16 bases between the two germline ends. CDR1 and CDR2 from the germline V gene are LNHDA and SQIVND (reference sequence). The CDR3 is 13 residues long.

This chain connects TRBV30 to TRBJ1-2, with D tentatively TRBD1 (5 bases). Trimming took 4 bases from V and 4 from J, leaving 10 bases between them. Germline CDR1 GTSNPN, CDR2 SVGIG (reference sequence). This CDR3 spans 12 amino acids. DNA for the CDR3: TGTGCCTGGACAGGGAGGGCCTATGGCTACACCTTC. It is translated as CAWTGRAYGYTF.

This clonotype showed up many times. The chain employs TRBV27 and TRBJ1-6; D remains unclear. Germline V gene lookup returns CDR1 MNHEY and CDR2 SMNVEV (reference sequence). V lost 6 bases and J lost 4, with 10 bases in between. The CDR3 is 14 residues long. CDR3: CASSPQRYNSPLHF. The CDR3 DNA is TGTGCCAGCAGCCCTCAACGTTATAATTCACCCCTCCACTTT.

This clonotype was detected only a few times. V is TRBV12-3 or TRBV12-4 and J is TRBJ2-5; no reliable D call. V was cut by 0 bases and J by 5 bases, with 7 bases left in between. This CDR3 has 13 amino acids. The CDR3 sequence: CASSLAGVETQYF. The CDR3 nucleotides read TGTGCCAGCAGTTTAGCCGGAGTCGAGACCCAGTACTTC.

A remark on this clonotype: Mismatch with germline at one junction end may stem from a read error. The genes are TRBV7-2 and TRBJ1-2, with 9 nucleotides matching TRBD1. Germline CDR1 SGHTA, CDR2 FQGNSA. This CDR3 has 16 residues. DNA of the CDR3: TGCGCCAGCAGCTTGGGTGGGACAGGGCCGAACTATGGCTACACCTTC. The encoded protein is CASSLGGTGPNYGYTF.

This clonotype was counted many times. V and J are TRBV7-9 and TRBJ1-1; the D is unclear. Germline V lookup: CDR1 SEHNR, CDR2 FQNEAQ (reference sequence). This CDR3 has 12 amino acids. V dropped 10 bases and J dropped 1 base, with 10 bases sitting between them. In DNA form, the CDR3 reads TGTGCCAACACCAGAGAGAACACTGAAGCTTTCTTT. Residues: CANTRENTEAFF.

This clonotype was seen ten or more times. This chain connects TRBV20-1 to TRBJ2-7; possible D gene TRBD1, 6 bases. Trimming shortened V by 6 bases and J by 2 bases, and 14 bases separated the two germline ends. This CDR3 has 13 amino acids. In germline, CDR1 is DFQATT, CDR2 SNEGSKA (reference sequence). In DNA, the CDR3 is TGCAGTGCCTCGGACAGTGGGACCTACGAGCAGTACTTC. Protein sequence: CSASDSGTYEQYF.

The CDR3 nucleotides read TGTGCCAGCACCGCTGGGGTCGGGGGATCCGAGCAGTACTTC. Its translation: CASTAGVGGSEQYF. V gene TRBV2 combines with J gene TRBJ2-7, with D maybe TRBD2 (6 bases). In germline, CDR1 is SNHLY, CDR2 FYNNEI. V lost 7 bases to trimming and J lost 6 bases, with 19 bases between them. The CDR3 covers 14 residues.

The CDR3 DNA is TGTGCCAGCAGGGCCGGAATGACCGGCTATGGCTACACCTTC. This translates into CASRAGMTGYGYTF. This sequence joins TRBV7-8 and TRBJ1-2; no clear D. The CDR3 sequence is 14 residues long. The germline gives CDR1 SGHVS, CDR2 FQNEAQ. V was pared by 6 bases and J by 4 bases, with 15 bases between. Based on the CDR3 plus reference TRBV7-8 and TRBJ1-2, the full variable domain is GAGVSQSPRYKVAKRGQDVALRCDPISGHVSLFWYQQALGQGPEFLTYFQNEAQLDKSGLPSDRFFAERPEGSVSTLKIQRTQQEDSAVYLCASRAGMTGYGYTFGSGTRLTVV.

V and J are TRBV15 and TRBJ2-7; no reliable D call. CDR1 is LNHNV and CDR2 is YYDKDF in the germline V gene (reference sequence). V lost 8 bases and J lost 5, with 10 bases in between. The CDR3 has 11 residues. Written as DNA, the CDR3 is TGTGCCACCTCCAGGTCAAACGAGCAGTACTTC. Its protein product is CATSRSNEQYF.

This clonotype was counted once. In DNA, the CDR3 is TGTGCCAGTAGTGCGGGGACTAGCGGGGGCCCGTACCAAGAGACCCAGTACTTC. Amino acids: CASSAGTSGGPYQETQYF. J is TRBJ2-5 and V is TRBV19; the match to TRBD2 covers 14 bases. J lost 0 bases, V lost 5 bases, and 8 bases had no gene match. The CDR3 length is 18 residues. Germline V gives CDR1 LNHDA, CDR2 SQIVND (reference sequence).

This clonotype came up a few times. For the CDR3, the DNA is TGTGCCAGCAGGGAAATAGACTGGGACAGAAAAAACCAAGAGACCCAGTACTTC. It is translated as CASREIDWDRKNQETQYF. The chain has TRBV6-1 and TRBJ2-5; 7 nucleotides align to TRBD1. CDR1 is MNHNS and CDR2 is SASEGT in the germline V gene. The CDR3 is 18 residues long. V was clipped by 6 bases and J by 0 bases; unmatched bases: 16.

Points on this clonotype: One junction end does not reproduce the germline sequence, and a read error may be involved. The chain recombines TRBV18 with TRBJ2-6; the match to TRBD1 covers 9 bases. The CDR3 sequence is 16 residues long. In germline, CDR1 is KGHSH, CDR2 LQKENI. The CDR3 DNA is TGTGTCAGCTCACCCACCGGGACAGGGGGGGCCAACGTCCTGACTTTC. Its translation is CVSSPTGTGGANVLTF.

A few counts support this clonotype. A read error may explain this, as a much larger clone is one base away. This rearrangement joins TRBV19 to TRBJ2-2; D perhaps matches TRBD1 (6 bases). The V end lost 4 bases, the J end lost 4 bases, and 13 bases lay between the germline ends. Germline loops: CDR1 LNHDA, CDR2 SQIVND (reference sequence). The CDR3 length is 15 residues. The CDR3 DNA follows: TGTGCCAGTAGTAAACAGATAGGGGGCACCGGGGAGCTGTTTTTT. Its translation is CASSKQIGGTGELFF.

Details on this clonotype: Possible read error: a much larger clone is one base away. The chain links TRBV5-1 to TRBJ2-7; the match to TRBD2 covers 7 bases. The CDR3 runs 16 residues. CDR1 SGHRS and CDR2 YFSETQ come from the germline V gene. CDR3 sequence reads: CARSQWGGRSEYEQYF. For the CDR3, the DNA is TGTGCCAGAAGCCAATGGGGGGGGAGAAGTGAATACGAGCAGTACTTC.

The chain employs TRBV20-1 and TRBJ2-3, with D perhaps matching TRBD2 (5 bases). Trimming took off 0 bases at V and 1 base at J, with 8 bases between the two ends. Germline V gene lookup returns CDR1 DFQATT and CDR2 SNEGSKA (reference sequence). The CDR3 spans 14 residues. CDR3 sequence reads: CSARDGGGTDTQYF. Here the CDR3 DNA reads TGCAGTGCTAGAGACGGAGGAGGCACAGATACGCAGTATTTT.

The chain is built from TRBV20-1 and TRBJ2-3, with 11 positions matching TRBD1. The CDR3 sequence is 13 residues long. Trimming at V came to 7 bases and at J to 4 bases, leaving 4 bases not matched to a gene. Germline values: CDR1 DFQATT, CDR2 SNEGSKA (reference sequence). The CDR3: CSGRTGGADTQYF. DNA for the CDR3: TGCAGTGGCCGGACAGGGGGCGCAGATACGCAGTATTTT.

This clonotype was observed many times. The chain uses TRBV4-2 and TRBJ1-2, with D uncertain. Trimming pared 0 bases from V and 4 bases from J, leaving 12 bases between. CDR3 length: 15 amino acids. Germline V lookup: CDR1 LGHNA, CDR2 YNFKEQ. CDR3: CASSQEWGASYGYTF. The CDR3 nucleotides read TGTGCCAGCAGCCAAGAGTGGGGAGCGTCCTATGGCTACACCTTC.

This chain links TRBV20-1 with TRBJ2-7; 13 bases line up with TRBD2. Germline V gives CDR1 DFQATT, CDR2 SNEGSKA (reference sequence). V dropped 0 bases and J dropped 0; count of bases not matched to a gene: 8. This CDR3 has 18 amino acids. CDR3 DNA: TGCAGTGCTAGAGACCCCTCGACTAGCGGGAGGAGCTCCTACGAGCAGTACTTC. Translated, it gives CSARDPSTSGRSSYEQYF.

V usage is TRBV19 and J usage is TRBJ2-7; 12 bases agree with TRBD2. Germline V CDR1 and CDR2: LNHDA, SQIVND (reference sequence). The trim removed 6 bases at V and 5 bases at J, leaving 11 bases unmatched. There are 16 residues in the CDR3. The CDR3 loop is CASSPELAGGTDEQYF. CDR3 in DNA: TGTGCCAGTAGCCCTGAACTAGCGGGGGGCACGGACGAGCAGTACTTC.

This clonotype was counted ten times or more. The CDR3 reads CASSPGSLAGGPYEQYF. CDR3 DNA: TGCGCCAGCAGCCCTGGCAGTTTAGCGGGAGGGCCATACGAGCAGTACTTC. The chain has TRBV5-1 and TRBJ2-7; 11 positions match TRBD2. Trimming removed 4 bases from V and 4 bases from J; junction bases left unmatched: 13. Germline-derived CDR1 and CDR2 are SGHRS and YFSETQ. This CDR3 has 17 residues.

This clonotype was recorded at least ten times. V gene TRBV7-8 combines with J gene TRBJ1-1, with 7 bases aligning to TRBD1. Trimming took 5 bases from V and 1 from J; bases not matched to a gene: 7. The CDR3 has 15 residues. Germline V CDR1 and CDR2: SGHVS, FQNEAQ. The CDR3 region has the DNA TGTGCCAGCAGCCCGCGGAGGGACAGGAACACTGAAGCTTTCTTT. Amino acid sequence: CASSPRRDRNTEAFF.